Below are 24 T cell receptor beta chains sequenced from a single sample in a study of CXCR3-negative and CXCR3-positive naive CD8 T cells (dated by TCRdb to the late 2010s). The sample was run on a NextSeq 550. The Human TCR Profiling Kit (MiLaboratory) was used to prepare UMI-labeled 5' RACE TRB cDNA libraries. TCRdb reprocessed the reads into one record per CDR3 protein sequence, lacking DNA. This sample's clone table shows some 61,000 distinct CDR3 sequences. The ten biggest clones cover more than 4% of the sample. Sequencing input: naive CXCR3- CD8+ T cells from blood. What the cell subset or site label conveys for this sample: CD45RO-CCR7+CD27+CD95- naive CD8+ T cells lacking CXCR3 (TNR3-). The receptor source for this set is a human donor in good health. Some clones in this sample may be carry-over from other donors' samples.

The rearrangement uses TRBV7-4 and TRBJ1-1. CDR1 is SGHVT and CDR2 is SQSDAQ in the germline V gene. The CDR3 sequence is 18 residues long. CDR3 in amino acids: CASSPTTAPGPLNTEAFF.

J is TRBJ2-5 and V is TRBV6-5. The CDR3 contains 13 residues. Germline V gene sequence: CDR1 MNHEY, CDR2 SVGAGI. CDR3 residues: CASSYLGSETQYF.

The gene calls are TRBV6-5 and TRBJ2-2; the D call of TRBD1 rests on TCRdb alone, since no DNA is present to check it. CDR1 and CDR2 (germline): MNHEY, SVGAGI. The CDR3 runs 13 residues. This chain's CDR3 is CASSYGQGGELFF.

The gene calls are TRBV15 and TRBJ2-7. CDR1 and CDR2 (germline): LNHNV, YYDKDF (reference sequence). This CDR3 is built from 13 residues. The CDR3 sequence is CATGRDTYYEQYF.

The V call is TRBV7-7, the J call TRBJ2-2; the D gene TCRdb calls, TRBD1, cannot be checked with no DNA. The CDR3 sequence is 16 residues long. The germline CDR1 and CDR2 sequences are SSHAT and FNYEAQ (reference sequence). CDR3 sequence reads: CASSLGLDRAAGELFF.

V and J are TRBV7-2 and TRBJ2-3; TCRdb gives TRBD2 as the D gene, but with no DNA this cannot be confirmed. The CDR3 runs 19 residues. Germline V lookup: CDR1 SGHTA, CDR2 FQGNSA. The chain's CDR3 is CASSSGLAGGPYPADTQYF. The full variable domain, rest sourced from reference TRBV7-2 and TRBJ2-3, is GAGVSQSPSNKVTEKGKDVELRCDPISGHTALYWYRQSLGQGLEFLIYFQGNSAPDKSGLPSDRFSAERTGGSVSTLTIQRTQQEDSAVYLCASSSGLAGGPYPADTQYFGPGTRLTVL.

The rearrangement links TRBV29-1 to TRBJ1-4; TCRdb reports TRBD1, a call that lacks DNA to check it against. The CDR3 contains 12 residues. Looked up from germline, CDR1 is SQVTM and CDR2 is ANQGSEA. The CDR3 loop is CSAGTGLRELFF.

The J gene is TRBJ2-7, the V gene TRBV28; no DNA is available, so the TRBD1 call from TCRdb remains unchecked. The CDR3 loop spans 15 amino acids. Germline assignment: CDR1 MDHEN and CDR2 SYDVKM. The CDR3 is CASSFGGGAAYEQYF.

V gene TRBV4-1 combines with J gene TRBJ2-2; the D gene TCRdb calls, TRBD1, cannot be checked with no DNA. Germline V gene lookup returns CDR1 MGHRA and CDR2 YSYEKL. This CDR3 contains 16 residues. The CDR3 here is CASSQGPAADTGELFF.

V is TRBV12-3 or TRBV12-4 and J is TRBJ2-2; TCRdb picks TRBD1, but there is no DNA to check that call. This CDR3 spans 15 amino acids. This CDR3 is CASSSLSRNTGELFF.

The chain has TRBV29-1 and TRBJ2-7; the D call of TRBD1 rests on TCRdb alone, since no DNA is present to check it. This CDR3 contains 12 residues. Germline assignment: CDR1 SQVTM and CDR2 ANQGSEA. CDR3 residues: CSVEEGGSEQYF.

CDR3: CASSSSGQPQHF. J is TRBJ1-5 and V is TRBV7-9. The CDR3 runs to 12 residues. Germline V CDR1 and CDR2: SEHNR, FQNEAQ (reference sequence).

The chain recombines TRBV12-3 or TRBV12-4 with TRBJ2-7; lacking DNA, the TRBD1 call made by TCRdb goes unchecked. The CDR3 is made up of 13 amino acids. The CDR3 sequence: CASTPASSYEQYF.

The V call is TRBV7-9, the J call TRBJ2-7; TCRdb reports TRBD1, a call that lacks DNA to check it against. This CDR3 has 15 residues. Germline CDR1 and CDR2: SEHNR and FQNEAQ (reference sequence). CDR3 in amino acids: CASRNGDSYPGEQYF.

This sequence joins TRBV6-2 or TRBV6-3 and TRBJ2-3; the D gene TCRdb calls, TRBD2, cannot be checked with no DNA. The germline gives CDR1 MNHEY, CDR2 SVGEGT. This CDR3 contains 17 residues. The CDR3 is CASSYTRDSPSTDTQYF.

This chain links TRBV4-3 with TRBJ2-7. This CDR3 comprises 14 residues. Germline CDR1 LGHNA, CDR2 YSLEER. The CDR3 reads CASSQVRSSYEQYF.

V is TRBV7-9 and J is TRBJ2-7; TCRdb reports TRBD1, a call that lacks DNA to check it against. Germline values: CDR1 SEHNR, CDR2 FQNEAQ (reference sequence). CDR3 length: 13 amino acids. This CDR3 is CASSLKGTYEQYF.

The genes are TRBV18 and TRBJ2-7. Germline values: CDR1 KGHSH, CDR2 LQKENI. The CDR3 is 13 residues long. Here the CDR3 reads CASSPTASDEQYF.

The CDR3 loop reads CSALNTGELFF. The chain couples TRBV20-1 to TRBJ2-2. Germline lookup yields CDR1 DFQATT and CDR2 SNEGSKA (reference sequence). CDR3 length: 11 amino acids.

V usage is TRBV20-1 and J usage is TRBJ2-7; TCRdb's assignment of TRBD1 cannot be checked, as there is no DNA. CDR3 length: 13 amino acids. The germline gives CDR1 DFQATT, CDR2 SNEGSKA (reference sequence). The CDR3 spells CSARAGTGYEQYF.

This rearrangement joins TRBV29-1 to TRBJ2-7; the TCRdb D gene call, TRBD1, has no DNA to confirm it. Germline V gene sequence: CDR1 SQVTM, CDR2 ANQGSEA. CDR3 length: 13 residues. CDR3 residues: CSVETDPSETQYF.

The chain recombines TRBV29-1 with TRBJ2-5; TCRdb's D call of TRBD2 is untestable without DNA. The length of the CDR3 is 13 residues. Germline loops: CDR1 SQVTM, CDR2 ANQGSEA. CDR3 in amino acids: CSVDQGQVETQYF.

This rearrangement joins TRBV6-4 to TRBJ1-1; TCRdb indicates TRBD1, and absent DNA this call remains unverified. Germline V gene data show CDR1 as MRHNA and CDR2 as SNTAGT. This CDR3 is 15 amino acids long. The CDR3 region is CASSADSGGGREAFF.

The chain links TRBV30 to TRBJ1-5; with no DNA, the TCRdb D assignment of TRBD1 cannot be verified. This CDR3 is built from 17 residues. Looked up from germline, CDR1 is GTSNPN and CDR2 is SVGIG (reference sequence). CDR3 protein: CAWRAGRSGSSNQPQHF.